This record looks at one TCR beta chain sequence and its context. This CDR3 spans 13 amino acids. Trimming cost V 4 bases and J 6 bases, with 16 bases left between them. The V gene's germline CDR1 is GTSNPN and CDR2 SVGIG (reference sequence). The data were taken from a study of blood T cell repertoires in COVID-19. The overall study: Sites in the United States, Italy and Spain provided acute and convalescent COVID-19 samples. PBMCs, B-cell-depleted T cells, or T cells were the source of the cDNA or gDNA that made up the material.

Original methodology: Amplification from reference gene primers served as the basis for estimated nucleated cell counts. Sequencing used immunoSEQ multiplex PCR; TCRdb keeps in-frame clones, though not all of them. The DNA was the basis for D and trimming; V, J and clone size are from that table. The sample carries approximately 19,000 clones, over 85% recorded once. V gene TRBV30 combines with J gene TRBJ2-7, with a weak D call TRBD1 (5 bases). The TCR was taken from a human donor in a cohort sampled during active COVID-19. Sample: peripheral blood. As DNA, the CDR3 is TGTGCCTGGACTGCAGGGCGAGTAGGCGAGCAGTACTTC. This encodes CAWTAGRVGEQYF.